This note documents a single T cell receptor beta chain sequence. It lacks a known antigen. Base quality data are lacking; no much larger clone is found one base away. This entry comes from a study of shared clonotypes between healthy human individuals (dated by TCRdb to the early 2020s). Regarding the research as a whole: The cohort comprised a couple of women and three men aged 18 to 49 years. Per donor, three plates each were used for CD4 naive and CD4 memory, two for CD8 naive, and one for CD8 memory. To estimate repertoire size and how much clonotype sharing occurs between individuals, the study deeply sequenced the blood TCR repertoires of roughly 5 healthy adults. Different laboratories and diverse techniques were used to prepare libraries and sequence TCR repertoires, to increase sequencing depth and limit assay-specific biases. Each donor's leukapheresis produced roughly between roughly 0.9 and 9 billion PBMCs.

Healthy HIV-negative adults with no recently reported acute infections or vaccinations were included as donors. Only Caucasian adults living in Nashville, Tennessee, USA were represented among the donors. CD4+ T cells were enriched by magnetic negative selection; naive cells were then positively selected on CD45RA, and the negative fraction formed the memory subset. Blood was collected by leukapheresis, and PBMCs were isolated by Ficoll-Histopaque density gradient centrifugation and then cryopreserved in liquid nitrogen vapor phase. Purity and quantity of every magnetically sorted T cell population were checked by analytical flow cytometry. Genomic DNA was isolated from each sorted fraction and quantified by UV absorbance on a Nanodrop 2000c. Broader findings and caveats from the paper: Naive subsets generally had larger estimated clonotype richness than memory subsets did. Clonotypes shared by all four sorted-subset donors showed higher generation probabilities than non-shared clonotypes. The genetic and exposure-history diversity represented was limited by the small number of donors. Pairwise subsampling led to the expectation that sequencing depth would affect the degree of clonotype sharing among donors. Sampling was restricted to blood, and TCR repertoires in tissue are likely to differ from TCR repertoires in blood. Incomplete sequencing was indicated by rarefaction of sorted-subset datasets, despite the large sequencing depth. Across several donors, about 4.5% of naive CD4, over 3% of naive CD8, about 2.3% of memory CD4, and 0.3% to 0.45% of memory CD8 clonotypes were shared.

The germline V gene (reference sequence) supplies CDR1 MNHNY and CDR2 SVGAGI. The CDR3 measures 11 amino acids from cysteine to phenylalanine. Only the CDR3 portion is preserved as DNA: 33 bases, with reading frame beginning at the first base. V was cut back by 6 bases and J by 8 bases, leaving a gap of 8 bases between them. Using the deep immunoSEQ assay, TCR CDR3 regions were amplified from genomic DNA by multiplex PCR. Genomic DNA extracted from each cell subset was distributed evenly over all wells of several immunoSEQ 96-well plates, and each plate served as one replicate. For sorted subsets, each replicate PCR was loaded with about 0.2 ug genomic DNA, equivalent to some 27,000 T cell genomes. The purified libraries were quantified using a Qubit 3.0 fluorometer, sized with a Bioanalyzer 2100, and then quantified again using the KAPA Library Quantification kit. Each immunoSEQ 96-well plate was sequenced on its own single-read 150-cycle Illumina NextSeq 550 flow cell. As for how the authors treated the data: The immunoSEQ output contained only junctional sequences without quality scores, so filtering could not match that applied to full-length reads. To assign V/J genes and CDR3, sequences were annotated using PyIR, a Python wrapper for IgBLAST v1.9, with IMGT germline references. Reads with weak V/J assignments (E-value above 1e-6), missing CDR3, stop codons, out-of-frame junctions, or ambiguous translated residues were removed. A V3J clonotype was defined by an identical inferred V gene, J gene, and CDR3 amino acid sequence. To compute the percentage overlap between repertoires, the number of shared unique clonotypes was divided by the size of the smaller repertoire. Repertoire richness was assessed with RTK rarefaction, the Chao1 estimator, and Recon v2.1 estimates of unobserved clonotypes. Generation probabilities for all TCRbeta clonotypes obtained by the gDNA method from four donors were computed using OLGA. TCRdb retrieved this table from immuneACCESS and kept in-frame rearrangements only. Not all clones are present; in checked studies, unresolved V genes account for under half, and no reason is known for the remainder. V and J calls and clone size come straight from that table; D and trimming were deduced from the DNA. Here the sample has millions of clones; around nine tenths occur a single time. Jointly, the top ten make up about 0.13% of the sample.

The rearrangement joined TRBV6-6 to TRBJ1-3; the D segment cannot be called with confidence. Sequencing was carried out using naive CD4+ T cells sorted from blood. The cell subset or site label, read with the paper, signifies: CD45RA+ positively selected. The sequence derives from a man aged 18 to 35 in good health. The DNA sequence is TGTGCCAGCAGGAGAGCGGACACCATATATTTT. This yields the protein CASRRADTIYF.